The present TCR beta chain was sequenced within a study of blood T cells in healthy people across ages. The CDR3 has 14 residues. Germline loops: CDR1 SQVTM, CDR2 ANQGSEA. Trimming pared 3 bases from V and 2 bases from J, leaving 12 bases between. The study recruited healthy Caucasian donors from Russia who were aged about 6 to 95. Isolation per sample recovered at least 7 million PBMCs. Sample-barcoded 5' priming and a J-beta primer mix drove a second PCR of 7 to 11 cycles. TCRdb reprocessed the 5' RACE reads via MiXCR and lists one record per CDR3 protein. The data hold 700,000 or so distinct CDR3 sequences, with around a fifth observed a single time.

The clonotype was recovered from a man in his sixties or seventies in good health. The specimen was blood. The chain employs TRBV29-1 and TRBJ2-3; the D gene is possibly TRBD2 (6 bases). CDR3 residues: CSVEAGLHTDTQYF. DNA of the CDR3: TGCAGCGTTGAGGCAGGACTACACACAGATACGCAGTATTTT.